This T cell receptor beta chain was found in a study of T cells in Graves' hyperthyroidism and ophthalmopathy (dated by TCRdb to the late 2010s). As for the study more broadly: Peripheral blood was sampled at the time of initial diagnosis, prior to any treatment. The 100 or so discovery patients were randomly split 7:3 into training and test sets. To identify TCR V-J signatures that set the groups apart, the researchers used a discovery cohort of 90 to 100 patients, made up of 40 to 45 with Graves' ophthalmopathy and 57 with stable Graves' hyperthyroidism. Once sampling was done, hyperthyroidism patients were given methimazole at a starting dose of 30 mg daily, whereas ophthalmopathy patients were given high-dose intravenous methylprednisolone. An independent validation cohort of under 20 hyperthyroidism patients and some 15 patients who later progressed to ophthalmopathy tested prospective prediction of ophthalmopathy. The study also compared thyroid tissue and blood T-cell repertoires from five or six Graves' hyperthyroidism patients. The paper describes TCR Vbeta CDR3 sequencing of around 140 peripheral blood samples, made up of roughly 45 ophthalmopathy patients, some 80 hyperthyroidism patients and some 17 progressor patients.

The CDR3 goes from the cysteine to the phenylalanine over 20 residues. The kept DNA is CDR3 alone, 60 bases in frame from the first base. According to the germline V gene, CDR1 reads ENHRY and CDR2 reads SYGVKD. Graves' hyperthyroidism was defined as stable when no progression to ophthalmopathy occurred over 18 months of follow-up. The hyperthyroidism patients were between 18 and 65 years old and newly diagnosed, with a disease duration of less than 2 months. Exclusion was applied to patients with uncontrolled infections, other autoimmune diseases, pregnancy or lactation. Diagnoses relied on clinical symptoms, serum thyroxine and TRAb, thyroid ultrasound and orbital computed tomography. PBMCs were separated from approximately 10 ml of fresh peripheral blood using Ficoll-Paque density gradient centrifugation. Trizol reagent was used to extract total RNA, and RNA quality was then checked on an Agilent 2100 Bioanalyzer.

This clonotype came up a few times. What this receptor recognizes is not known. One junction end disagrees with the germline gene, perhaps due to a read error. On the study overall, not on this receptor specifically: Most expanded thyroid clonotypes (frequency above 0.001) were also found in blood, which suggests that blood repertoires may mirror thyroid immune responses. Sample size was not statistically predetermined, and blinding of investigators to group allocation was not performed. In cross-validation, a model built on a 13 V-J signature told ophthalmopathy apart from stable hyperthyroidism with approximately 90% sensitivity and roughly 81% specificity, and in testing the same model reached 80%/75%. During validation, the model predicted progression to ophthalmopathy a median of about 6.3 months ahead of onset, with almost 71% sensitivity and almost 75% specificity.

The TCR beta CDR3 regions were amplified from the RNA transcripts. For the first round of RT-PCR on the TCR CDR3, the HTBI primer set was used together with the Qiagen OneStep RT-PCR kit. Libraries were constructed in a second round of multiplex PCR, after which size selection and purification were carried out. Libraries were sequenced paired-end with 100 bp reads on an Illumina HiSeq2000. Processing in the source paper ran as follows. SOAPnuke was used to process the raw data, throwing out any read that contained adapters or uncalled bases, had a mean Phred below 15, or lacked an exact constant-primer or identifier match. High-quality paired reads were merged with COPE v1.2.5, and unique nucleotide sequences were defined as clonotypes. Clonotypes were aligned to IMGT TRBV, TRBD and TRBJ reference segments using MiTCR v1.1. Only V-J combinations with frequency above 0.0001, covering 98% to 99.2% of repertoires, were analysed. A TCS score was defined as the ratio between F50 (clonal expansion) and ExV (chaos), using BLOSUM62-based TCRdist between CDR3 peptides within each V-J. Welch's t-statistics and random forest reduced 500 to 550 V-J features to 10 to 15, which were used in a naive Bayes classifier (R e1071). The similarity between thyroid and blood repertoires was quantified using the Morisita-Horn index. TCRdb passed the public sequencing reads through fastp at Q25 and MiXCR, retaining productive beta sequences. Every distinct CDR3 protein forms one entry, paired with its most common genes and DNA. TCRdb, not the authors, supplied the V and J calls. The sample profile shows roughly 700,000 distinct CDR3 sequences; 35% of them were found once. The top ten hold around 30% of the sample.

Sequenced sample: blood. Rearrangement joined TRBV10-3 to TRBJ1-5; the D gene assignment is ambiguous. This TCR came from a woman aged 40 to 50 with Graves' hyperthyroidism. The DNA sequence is TGTGCCAGCAGTGAAGCCCCAAGCTTAGGACGGGAGTATAGCAATCAGCCCCAGCATTTT. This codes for CASSEAPSLGREYSNQPQHF.